This T cell receptor beta chain was identified in a study of identical twins. Remarks on this clonotype: The target antigen is unknown.

CDR1 is SEHNR, CDR2 FQNEAQ, per germline (reference sequence). The V segment lost 3 bases and the J segment 5 bases; nucleotides outside the gene matches: 6. The CDR3 has 15 residues. Study results and limitations: Within cord blood, abundant beta clonotypes carried fewer insertions, but memory repertoires showed no such trend.

A template switching step contributed a universal primer site, while unique molecular identifiers were present in the cDNA. One entry per CDR3 protein, called by TCRdb with MiXCR from the 5' RACE reads. The data hold a few hundred thousand distinct CDR3 sequences, with about 8% observed a single time. The sample was also linked to a second study, of yellow fever vaccine responses in identical twins.

The sample comprised CD8+ T cells sorted from blood. V gene TRBV7-9 combines with J gene TRBJ2-7, with 11 bases matching TRBD1. The receptor was isolated from a woman aged 18-29 years in good health. In DNA, the CDR3 is TGTGCCAGCAGCTTTCTGGGACAGGGGGAGGACGAGCAGTACTTC. This encodes CASSFLGQGEDEQYF. Drawing the rest from reference TRBV7-9 and TRBJ2-7, the complete variable domain is DTGVSQNPRHKITKRGQNVTFRCDPISEHNRLYWYRQTLGQGPEFLTYFQNEAQLEKSRLLSDRFSAERPKGSFSTLEIQRTEQGDSAMYLCASSFLGQGEDEQYFGPGTRLTVT.